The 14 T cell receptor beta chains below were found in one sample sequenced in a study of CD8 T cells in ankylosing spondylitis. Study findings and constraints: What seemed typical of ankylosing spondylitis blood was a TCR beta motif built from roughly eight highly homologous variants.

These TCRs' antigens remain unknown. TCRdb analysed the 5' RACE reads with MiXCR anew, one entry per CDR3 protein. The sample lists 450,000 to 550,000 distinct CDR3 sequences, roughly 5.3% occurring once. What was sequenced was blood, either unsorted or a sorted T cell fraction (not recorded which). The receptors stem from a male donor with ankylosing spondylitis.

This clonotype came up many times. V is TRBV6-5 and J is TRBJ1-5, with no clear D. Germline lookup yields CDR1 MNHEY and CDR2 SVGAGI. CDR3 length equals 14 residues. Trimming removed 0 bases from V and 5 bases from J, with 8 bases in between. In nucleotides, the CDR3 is TGTGCCAGCAGTTACTCGGGGTTAGATCAGCCCCAGCATTTT. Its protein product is CASSYSGLDQPQHF.

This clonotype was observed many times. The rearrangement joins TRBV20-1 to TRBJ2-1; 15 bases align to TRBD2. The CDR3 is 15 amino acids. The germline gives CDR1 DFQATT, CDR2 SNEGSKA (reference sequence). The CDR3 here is CSTSRGLAGGDEQFF. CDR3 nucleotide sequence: TGCAGCACAAGCAGGGGACTAGCGGGAGGCGATGAGCAGTTCTTC.

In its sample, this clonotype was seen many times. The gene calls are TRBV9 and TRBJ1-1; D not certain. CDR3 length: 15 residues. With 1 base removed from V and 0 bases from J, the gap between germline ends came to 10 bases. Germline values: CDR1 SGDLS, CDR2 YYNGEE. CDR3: CASSVQAAVNTEAFF. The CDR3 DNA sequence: TGTGCCAGCAGCGTACAGGCGGCGGTGAACACTGAAGCTTTCTTT.

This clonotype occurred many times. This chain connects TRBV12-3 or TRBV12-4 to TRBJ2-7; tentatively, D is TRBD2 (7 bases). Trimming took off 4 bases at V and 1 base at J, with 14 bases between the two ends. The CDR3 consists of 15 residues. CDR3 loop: CASSWEGGRSYEQYF. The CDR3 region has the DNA TGTGCCAGCAGTTGGGAGGGGGGTCGGTCCTACGAGCAGTACTTC.

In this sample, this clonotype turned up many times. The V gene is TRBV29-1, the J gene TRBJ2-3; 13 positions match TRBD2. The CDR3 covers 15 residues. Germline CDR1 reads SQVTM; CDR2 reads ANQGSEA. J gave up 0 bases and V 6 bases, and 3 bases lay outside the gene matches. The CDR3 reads CSVGTSGTSTDTQYF. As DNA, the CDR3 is TGCAGCGTGGGGACTAGCGGGACTAGCACAGATACGCAGTATTTT.

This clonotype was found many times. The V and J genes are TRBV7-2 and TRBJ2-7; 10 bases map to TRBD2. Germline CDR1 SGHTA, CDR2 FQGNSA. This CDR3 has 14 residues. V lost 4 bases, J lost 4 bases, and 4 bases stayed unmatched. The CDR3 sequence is CASSSSGSWYEQYF. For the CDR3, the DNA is TGTGCCAGCAGCTCTAGCGGGAGTTGGTACGAGCAGTACTTC.

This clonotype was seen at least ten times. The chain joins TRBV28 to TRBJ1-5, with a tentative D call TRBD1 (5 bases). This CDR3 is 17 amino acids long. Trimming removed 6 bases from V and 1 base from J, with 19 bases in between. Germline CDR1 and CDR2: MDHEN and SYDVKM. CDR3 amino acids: CASSSGTYLGSNQPQHF. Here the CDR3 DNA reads TGTGCCAGCAGCTCCGGGACCTACCTCGGGAGCAATCAGCCCCAGCATTTT.

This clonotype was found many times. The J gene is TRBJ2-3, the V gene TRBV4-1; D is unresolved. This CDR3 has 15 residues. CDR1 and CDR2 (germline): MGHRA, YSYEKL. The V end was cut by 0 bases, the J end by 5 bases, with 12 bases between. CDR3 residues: CASSQDPLFLDTQYF. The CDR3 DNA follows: TGCGCCAGCAGCCAAGATCCCCTTTTCTTAGATACGCAGTATTTT.

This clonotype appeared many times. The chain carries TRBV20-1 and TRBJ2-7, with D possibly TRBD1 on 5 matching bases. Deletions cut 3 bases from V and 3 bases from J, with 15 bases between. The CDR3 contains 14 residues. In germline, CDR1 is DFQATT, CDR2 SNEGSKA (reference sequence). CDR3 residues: CSARAGMAGYEQYF. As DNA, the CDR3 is TGCAGTGCTAGGGCAGGGATGGCTGGCTACGAGCAGTACTTC.

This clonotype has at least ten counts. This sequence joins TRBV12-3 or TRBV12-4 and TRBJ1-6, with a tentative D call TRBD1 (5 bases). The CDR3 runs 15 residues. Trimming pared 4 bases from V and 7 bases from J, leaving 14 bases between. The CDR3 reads CASSSAGTVNSPLHF. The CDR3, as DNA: TGTGCCAGCAGTTCCGCCGGGACGGTAAATTCACCCCTCCACTTT.

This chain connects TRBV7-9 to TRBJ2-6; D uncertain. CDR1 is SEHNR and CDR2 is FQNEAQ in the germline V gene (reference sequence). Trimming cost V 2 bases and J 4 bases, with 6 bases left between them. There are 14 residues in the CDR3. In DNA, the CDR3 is TGTGCCAGCAGCTTACCGGGCGGGGCCAACGTCCTGACTTTC. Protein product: CASSLPGGANVLTF.

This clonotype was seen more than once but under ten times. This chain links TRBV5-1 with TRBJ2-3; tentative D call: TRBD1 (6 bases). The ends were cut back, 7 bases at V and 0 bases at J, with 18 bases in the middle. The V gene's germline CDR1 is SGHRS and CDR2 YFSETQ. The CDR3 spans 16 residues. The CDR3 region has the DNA TGCGCCAGCGGCCAGACAGGTTTTACTAGCACAGATACGCAGTATTTT. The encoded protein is CASGQTGFTSTDTQYF.

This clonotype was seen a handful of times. The CDR3 DNA is TGTGCCAGCAGCTTCTTCGGGGGTCAGGAGACCCAGTACTTC. Translation: CASSFFGGQETQYF. The chain combines TRBV7-9 with TRBJ2-5; tentative D call: TRBD2 (6 bases). The length of the CDR3 is 14 residues. Trimming stripped 3 bases from V and 5 bases from J, with 13 bases between. CDR1 and CDR2 from the germline V gene are SEHNR and FQNEAQ (reference sequence).

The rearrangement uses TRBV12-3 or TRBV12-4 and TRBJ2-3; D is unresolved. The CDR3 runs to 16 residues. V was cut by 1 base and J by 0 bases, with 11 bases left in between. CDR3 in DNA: TGTGCCAGCAGTTTAGGCCCAGACCCTAGCACAGATACGCAGTATTTT. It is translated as CASSLGPDPSTDTQYF.